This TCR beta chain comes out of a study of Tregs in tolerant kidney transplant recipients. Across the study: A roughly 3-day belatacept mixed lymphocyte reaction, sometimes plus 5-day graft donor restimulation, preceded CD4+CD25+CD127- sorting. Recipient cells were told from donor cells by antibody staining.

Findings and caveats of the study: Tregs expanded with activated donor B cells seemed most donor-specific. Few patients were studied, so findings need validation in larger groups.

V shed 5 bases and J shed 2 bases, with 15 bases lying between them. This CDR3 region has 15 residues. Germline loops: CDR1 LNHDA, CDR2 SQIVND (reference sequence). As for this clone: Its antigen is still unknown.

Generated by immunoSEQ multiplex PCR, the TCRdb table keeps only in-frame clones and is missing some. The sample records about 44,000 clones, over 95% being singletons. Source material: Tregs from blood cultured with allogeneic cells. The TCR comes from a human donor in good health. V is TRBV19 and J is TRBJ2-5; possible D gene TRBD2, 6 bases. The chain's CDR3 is CASSPGTGEQETQYF. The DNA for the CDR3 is TGTGCCAGTAGTCCGGGGACTGGAGAACAAGAGACCCAGTACTTC.